Below, 31 T cell receptor beta chains from the same sample are listed, as sequenced in a study of CD8 T cells in Susac syndrome. Random hexamers were used to reverse transcribe 0.5 to 1 ug of RNA. Via MiXCR, TCRdb re-called the immunoSEQ multiplex PCR reads, giving one row per CDR3 protein. The sample has about 120,000 distinct CDR3 sequences, 85% to 95% seen once. Sequenced: CD4+ T cells from PBMCs. These receptors originate from a human donor with multiple sclerosis.

The chain recombines TRBV12-3 or TRBV12-4 with TRBJ2-2; no definite D call. The CDR3 extends over 11 amino acids. V was trimmed by 4 bases and J by 5 bases, leaving 2 bases between them. CDR3 coding DNA: TGTGCCAGCAGTTCTACCGGGGAGCTGTTTTTT. Amino acids: CASSSTGELFF.

The J gene is TRBJ2-7, the V gene TRBV30; 8 positions agree with TRBD1. Trimming removed 1 base from V and 1 base from J; junction bases left unmatched: 9. CDR1 GTSNPN and CDR2 SVGIG come from the germline V gene (reference sequence). The CDR3 has 16 residues. The CDR3 reads CAWSGLGQAPSYEQYF. The CDR3 nucleotides read TGTGCCTGGAGTGGCCTGGGACAGGCACCTTCCTACGAGCAGTACTTC.

This clonotype was recorded only once. The chain recombines TRBV27 with TRBJ1-2; D is unclear. V was trimmed by 0 bases and J by 8 bases, leaving 10 bases between them. The CDR3 runs to 13 residues. Germline CDR1 reads MNHEY; CDR2 reads SMNVEV (reference sequence). The CDR3 DNA reads TGTGCCAGCAGTTTATCGGGTTCGGGCGGCTACACCTTC. This codes for CASSLSGSGGYTF.

V usage is TRBV9 and J usage is TRBJ1-2, with D uncertain. The V and J ends lost 0 bases and 8 bases respectively, with 8 bases between them. The CDR3 extends over 12 amino acids. The germline V gene encodes CDR1 SGDLS and CDR2 YYNGEE. CDR3 in DNA: TGTGCCAGCAGCGTAGAAGGGCGAGGCTACACCTTC. Translating it yields CASSVEGRGYTF.

This clonotype was counted once. The chain combines TRBV7-9 with TRBJ2-2; D remains unclear. Trimming left V 7 bases short and J 7 bases short, with 7 bases between. There are 11 residues in the CDR3. Looked up from germline, CDR1 is SEHNR and CDR2 is FQNEAQ (reference sequence). CDR3 DNA: TGTGCCAGCAATAGTCTCGGGGAGCTGTTTTTT. As protein: CASNSLGELFF.

The genes are TRBV4-2 and TRBJ1-1; D unresolved. The CDR3 covers 15 residues. Germline CDR1 and CDR2: LGHNA and YNFKEQ. V was shortened by 0 bases and J by 1 base, with 9 bases between the two germline ends. This CDR3 reads CASSQEGLGNTEAFF. The CDR3 coding sequence is TGTGCCAGCAGCCAAGAAGGACTGGGGAACACTGAAGCTTTCTTT.

The genes are TRBV19 and TRBJ2-2, with 7 bases identical to TRBD1. V lost 7 bases, J lost 7 bases, and 15 bases stayed unmatched. The CDR3 sequence is 16 residues long. Germline values: CDR1 LNHDA, CDR2 SQIVND (reference sequence). CDR3 bases: TGTGCCAGTAAAGGTCGAGGGGGCCCTAATGGCGGGGAGCTGTTTTTT. Its protein is CASKGRGGPNGGELFF.

The chain is built from TRBV7-2 and TRBJ1-2, with D hard to call. Trimming shortened V by 1 base and J by 0 bases, and 12 bases separated the two germline ends. This CDR3 has 16 amino acids. Germline values: CDR1 SGHTA, CDR2 FQGNSA. The CDR3 is CASSLVSTDPNYGYTF. The CDR3 DNA sequence: TGTGCCAGCAGCTTAGTGTCAACAGATCCTAACTATGGCTACACCTTC. Based on the CDR3 plus reference TRBV7-2 and TRBJ1-2, the full variable domain is GAGVSQSPSNKVTEKGKDVELRCDPISGHTALYWYRQSLGQGLEFLIYFQGNSAPDKSGLPSDRFSAERTGGSVSTLTIQRTQQEDSAVYLCASSLVSTDPNYGYTFGSGTRLTVV.

The genes are TRBV3-1 and TRBJ1-2, with D possibly matching TRBD1 (5 bases). The V end lost 0 bases, the J end lost 8 bases, and 10 bases lay between the germline ends. The germline V gene encodes CDR1 LGHDT and CDR2 YNNKEL (reference sequence). The CDR3 has 13 residues. CDR3 in DNA: TGTGCCAGCAGCCAAGACAGGGCTCGAGGCTACACCTTC. Its translation: CASSQDRARGYTF. Combining the CDR3 with reference TRBV3-1 and TRBJ1-2 gives the whole variable domain DTAVSQTPKYLVTQMGNDKSIKCEQNLGHDTMYWYKQDSKKFLKIMFSYNNKELIINETVPNRFSPKSPDKAHLNLHINSLELGDSAVYFCASSQDRARGYTFGSGTRLTVV.

The J gene is TRBJ2-3, the V gene TRBV12-3 or TRBV12-4; tentatively, D is TRBD2 (5 bases). The CDR3 runs 15 residues. V was shortened by 7 bases and J by 4 bases, with 18 bases between the two germline ends. The CDR3 DNA follows: TGTGCCAGCACCCAACGAGGGCGCCTGGCAGATACGCAGTATTTT. Its translation: CASTQRGRLADTQYF.

The J gene is TRBJ1-4, the V gene TRBV20-1; D call uncertain. Germline V gives CDR1 DFQATT, CDR2 SNEGSKA (reference sequence). Trimming removed 6 bases from V and 0 bases from J, with 8 bases in between. This CDR3 spans 13 amino acids. The CDR3 DNA sequence: TGCAGTGCCACCGTTGCAACTAATGAAAAACTGTTTTTT. Its translation is CSATVATNEKLFF.

The J gene is TRBJ1-5, the V gene TRBV29-1; TRBD1 agrees at 11 bases. CDR1 is SQVTM, CDR2 ANQGSEA, per germline. The CDR3 has 21 residues. J was trimmed by 2 bases and V by 0 bases; bases with no gene match: 18. The CDR3 sequence: CSVEERVLGQGGLKGNQPQHF. CDR3 bases: TGCAGCGTTGAAGAAAGAGTCTTGGGACAGGGGGGCCTGAAAGGCAATCAGCCCCAGCATTTT.

This chain connects TRBV7-9 to TRBJ2-2; D is unclear. V was pared by 5 bases and J by 4 bases, with 11 bases between. Germline-derived CDR1 and CDR2 are SEHNR and FQNEAQ (reference sequence). The CDR3 consists of 14 residues. DNA of the CDR3: TGTGCCAGCAGCGGGTCATCGAGCACCGGGGAGCTGTTTTTT. Residues: CASSGSSSTGELFF.

The V gene is TRBV4-3, the J gene TRBJ2-2; TRBD2 might be the D (6 bases). From germline, CDR1 is LGHNA and CDR2 YSLEER. This CDR3 comprises 17 residues. Trimming pared 5 bases from V and 3 bases from J, leaving 19 bases between. This CDR3 reads CASSARAREEDTGELFF. CDR3 in DNA: TGCGCCAGCAGCGCCCGGGCGAGGGAGGAGGACACCGGGGAGCTGTTTTTT.

The chain employs TRBV12-3 or TRBV12-4 and TRBJ2-2, with 8 bases aligning to TRBD1. After removal of 0 bases from V and 6 bases from J, the junction contained 6 bases not matched to a gene. This CDR3 has 16 residues. CDR3 in DNA: TGTGCCAGCAGTTTAGCACAGGGGGGATTGGCCGGGGAGCTGTTTTTT. It codes for CASSLAQGGLAGELFF.

The chain couples TRBV5-1 to TRBJ1-3, with D tentatively TRBD1 (5 bases). The germline V and J ends were trimmed by 5 bases and 2 bases, with 8 bases remaining between them. CDR3 length equals 13 residues. CDR1 SGHRS and CDR2 YFSETQ come from the germline V gene. CDR3 protein: CASSEGTGNTIYF. Here the CDR3 DNA reads TGCGCCAGCAGTGAGGGGACTGGAAACACCATATATTTT. The entire variable domain, with the rest obtained from reference TRBV5-1 and TRBJ1-3, is as follows: KAGVTQTPRYLIKTRGQQVTLSCSPISGHRSVSWYQQTPGQGLQFLFEYFSETQRNKGNFPGRFSGRQFSNSRSEMNVSTLELGDSALYLCASSEGTGNTIYFGEGSWLTVV.

This rearrangement joins TRBV20-1 to TRBJ1-2, with 10 bases matching TRBD1. The CDR3 is made up of 14 amino acids. Germline CDR1 is DFQATT and CDR2 is SNEGSKA (reference sequence). The V and J ends lost 3 bases and 8 bases, in that order; junction bases with no gene match: 9. CDR3 DNA sequence: TGCAGTGCTAGGAGACAGGGGGCAATGGGGGGCTACACCTTC. This gives the protein CSARRQGAMGGYTF.

The J gene is TRBJ2-1, the V gene TRBV7-2; maybe TRBD2 (6 bases). The V end was cut by 1 base, the J end by 3 bases, with 13 bases between. Germline V gene data show CDR1 as SGHTA and CDR2 as FQGNSA. The CDR3 is 16 amino acids. The DNA of the CDR3 is TGTGCCAGCAGCTTAGGTACTAGCAGGCGCTACAATGAGCAGTTCTTC. Translation: CASSLGTSRRYNEQFF.

The V gene is TRBV30, the J gene TRBJ1-3; maybe TRBD1 (5 bases). Germline CDR1 GTSNPN, CDR2 SVGIG (reference sequence). This CDR3 region has 17 residues. Trimming removed 2 bases from V and 0 bases from J, with 17 bases in between. The CDR3 loop is CAWSSSPGLYSGNTIYF. The CDR3 nucleotides read TGTGCCTGGAGTTCTTCCCCGGGACTGTACTCTGGAAACACCATATATTTT. The whole variable domain, remainder taken from reference TRBV30 and TRBJ1-3, is SQTIHQWPATLVQPVGSPLSLECTVEGTSNPNLYWYRQAAGRGLQLLFYSVGIGQISSEVPQNLSASRPQDRQFILSSKKLLLSDSGFYLCAWSSSPGLYSGNTIYFGEGSWLTVV.

The V call is TRBV12-3 or TRBV12-4, the J call TRBJ2-6, with D maybe TRBD1 (5 bases). This CDR3 is 15 amino acids long. The V gene lost 4 bases and the J gene lost 4 bases, with 11 bases spanning the gap. The DNA of the CDR3 is TGTGCCAGCAGTTCCTCAGGGAACGGGGCCAACGTCCTGACTTTC. Translating it yields CASSSSGNGANVLTF.

In DNA, the CDR3 is TGTGCCAGCAGCCCGACCGGCAGGGATGGGTATGGCTACACCTTC. This codes for CASSPTGRDGYGYTF. The chain employs TRBV13 and TRBJ1-2; TRBD1 might be the D (5 bases). The CDR3 spans 15 residues. CDR1 and CDR2 (germline): PRHDT, FYEKMQ (reference sequence). Trimming left V 5 bases short and J 5 bases short, with 18 bases between.

The chain joins TRBV7-8 to TRBJ2-7; possibly TRBD1 for D (5 bases). This CDR3 is built from 14 residues. The germline V and J ends were trimmed by 5 bases and 3 bases, with 14 bases remaining between them. Germline CDR1 and CDR2: SGHVS and FQNEAQ. For the CDR3, the DNA is TGTGCCAGCAGCCTGGACAATGTTGGCTACGAGCAGTACTTC. It translates to CASSLDNVGYEQYF.

The V and J genes are TRBV7-8 and TRBJ1-5; D is unresolved. CDR1 and CDR2 from the germline V gene are SGHVS and FQNEAQ. The CDR3 has 15 residues. The germline V and J ends were trimmed by 4 bases and 6 bases, with 16 bases remaining between them. CDR3 amino acids: CASSSRVGRSQPQHF. The CDR3, as DNA: TGTGCCAGCAGCTCAAGGGTGGGCAGGTCTCAGCCCCAGCATTTT. Together with reference TRBV7-8 and TRBJ1-5, the CDR3 gives the full variable domain: GAGVSQSPRYKVAKRGQDVALRCDPISGHVSLFWYQQALGQGPEFLTYFQNEAQLDKSGLPSDRFFAERPEGSVSTLKIQRTQQEDSAVYLCASSSRVGRSQPQHFGDGTRLSIL.

The genes are TRBV5-1 and TRBJ2-7; TRBD1 aligns across 7 bases. Germline V gene data show CDR1 as SGHRS and CDR2 as YFSETQ. The V gene end was trimmed by 0 bases and the J gene end by 8 bases; junction bases not matched to a gene: 5. The CDR3 runs 13 residues. CDR3 in DNA: TGCGCCAGCAGCTTGGGGGGACAGAATCAGCAGTACTTC. The encoded protein is CASSLGGQNQQYF.

This chain links TRBV29-1 with TRBJ1-4; D is unresolved. CDR1 SQVTM and CDR2 ANQGSEA come from the germline V gene. The CDR3 runs 12 residues. V gave up 3 bases and J gave up 8 bases, with 10 bases separating them. CDR3 DNA: TGCAGCGTTGAGGTTACGGGCGAAAAACTGTTTTTT. This gives the protein CSVEVTGEKLFF.

The V gene is TRBV30, the J gene TRBJ2-5; the match to TRBD2 covers 7 bases. The germline CDR1 and CDR2 sequences are GTSNPN and SVGIG (reference sequence). This CDR3 has 15 amino acids. V shed 3 bases, J shed 6 bases, and the junction held 13 bases outside the gene matches. The CDR3 nucleotides read TGTGCCTGGAGCCGGACTAGATACGGGGCTCAGACCCAGTACTTC. Its protein is CAWSRTRYGAQTQYF.

V usage is TRBV18 and J usage is TRBJ1-5; D not certain. Trimming took off 6 bases at V and 3 bases at J, with 9 bases between the two ends. Germline CDR1 reads KGHSH; CDR2 reads LQKENI. CDR3 length: 13 residues. The CDR3 coding sequence is TGTGCCAGCTCCCTTGTCCTCAATCAGCCCCAGCATTTT. The encoded protein is CASSLVLNQPQHF.

The chain has TRBV5-1 and TRBJ2-7; TRBD1 or TRBD2 may be the D gene (5 bases each). Trimming left V 0 bases short and J 3 bases short, with 13 bases between. Germline V gene data show CDR1 as SGHRS and CDR2 as YFSETQ. The CDR3 spans 15 residues. This CDR3 is CASSLVSGQVYEQYF. CDR3 nucleotides: TGCGCCAGCAGCTTGGTGTCGGGGCAGGTCTACGAGCAGTACTTC.

The chain couples TRBV20-1 to TRBJ2-5; 8 nucleotides line up with TRBD1. There are 14 residues in the CDR3. CDR1 DFQATT and CDR2 SNEGSKA come from the germline V gene (reference sequence). CDR3 sequence: CSSPGGGRQETQYF. In DNA form, the CDR3 reads TGCAGCAGCCCAGGGGGCGGACGCCAAGAGACCCAGTACTTC.

The chain couples TRBV3-1 to TRBJ1-1; TRBD1 is a possible D gene (6 bases). Germline loops: CDR1 LGHDT, CDR2 YNNKEL (reference sequence). This CDR3 has 16 residues. V gave up 7 bases and J gave up 1 base, with 19 bases separating them. The CDR3 protein is CASIPSRDMGNTEAFF. The CDR3 DNA reads TGTGCCAGCATCCCCTCTCGGGACATGGGGAACACTGAAGCTTTCTTT. Filled out from reference TRBV3-1 and TRBJ1-1, the complete variable domain reads DTAVSQTPKYLVTQMGNDKSIKCEQNLGHDTMYWYKQDSKKFLKIMFSYNNKELIINETVPNRFSPKSPDKAHLNLHINSLELGDSAVYFCASIPSRDMGNTEAFFGQGTRLTVV.

The CDR3 DNA reads TGCGCCAGCAGCCAAGATGGCACCGGGACAGGGAAAGAAAAACTGTTTTTT. This codes for CASSQDGTGTGKEKLFF. The chain combines TRBV4-3 with TRBJ1-4, with 9 bases matching TRBD1. From germline, CDR1 is LGHNA and CDR2 YSLEER. The CDR3 covers 17 residues. The V and J ends lost 0 bases and 8 bases, in that order; junction bases with no gene match: 10.